This record covers a single TCR beta chain. The antigen remains unidentified. The repertoire was sequenced with immunoSEQ multiplex PCR; TCRdb's copy has only in-frame clones and lacks some. Of some 150,000 clones in the sample, approximately 90% are singletons; the top ten hold 4.3%. The sample is drawn from a study of T cell responses to AZD1222 COVID-19 vaccine. Germline V gene lookup returns CDR1 MNHEY and CDR2 SMNVEV (reference sequence). The trim removed 8 bases at V and 0 bases at J, leaving 13 bases unmatched. The CDR3 has 17 residues. Study-level results: There were vaccine-associated CD4 TCRs across spike, dominant at 160-218 and 743-854.

V is TRBV27 and J is TRBJ2-3, with TRBD2 matching 8 bases. The sequenced sample was peripheral blood, obtained 28 days after the second AZD1222 dose. The receptor's source is an adult who received the AZD1222 COVID-19 vaccine. This CDR3 reads CASYPRGGPSSTDTQYF. The CDR3 nucleotides read TGTGCCAGCTACCCCCGGGGGGGGCCGTCTAGCACAGATACGCAGTATTTT.